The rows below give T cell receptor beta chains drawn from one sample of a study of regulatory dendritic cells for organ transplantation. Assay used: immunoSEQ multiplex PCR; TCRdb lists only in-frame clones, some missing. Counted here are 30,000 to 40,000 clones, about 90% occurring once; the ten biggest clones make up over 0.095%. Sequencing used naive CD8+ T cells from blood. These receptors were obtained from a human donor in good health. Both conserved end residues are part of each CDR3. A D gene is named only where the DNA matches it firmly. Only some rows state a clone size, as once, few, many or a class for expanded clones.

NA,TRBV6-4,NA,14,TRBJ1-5,TGTGCCAGATTTCTGAGGGGTAAGAATCAGCCCCAGCATTTT,CARFLRGKNQPQHF
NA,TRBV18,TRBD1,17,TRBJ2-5,TGTGCCAGCTCACAAGGACAGGGTCTAAGAGTAGAAGAGACCCAGTACTTC,CASSQGQGLRVEETQYF
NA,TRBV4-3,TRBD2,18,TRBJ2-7,TGCGCCAGCAGCCAAGACCGGACTAGCGGGGGGGCCGGTTACGAGCAGTACTTC,CASSQDRTSGGAGYEQYF
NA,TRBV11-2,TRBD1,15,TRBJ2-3,TGTGCCAGCAGTGAACAGGGGACCAGCACAGATACGCAGTATTTT,CASSEQGTSTDTQYF
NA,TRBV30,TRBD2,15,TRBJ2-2,TGTGCCTTATACGGACTAGCGGGGAACACCGGGGAGCTGTTTTTT,CALYGLAGNTGELFF
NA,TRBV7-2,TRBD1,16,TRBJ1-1,TGTGCCAGCAGCTTGACAGGGGGCGCACTGGGGGTTGAAGCTTTCTTT,CASSLTGGALGVEAFF
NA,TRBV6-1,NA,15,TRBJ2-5,TGTGCCAGCAGTGAGTTTAGGCCCCGGAAAGAGACCCAGTACTTC,CASSEFRPRKETQYF
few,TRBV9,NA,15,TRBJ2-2,TGTGCCAGCAGCGTAGAGGGCAGTAACACCGGGGAGCTGTTTTTT,CASSVEGSNTGELFF
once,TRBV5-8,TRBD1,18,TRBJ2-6,TGTGCCAGCAGCCGACTAGGGGACAGGGTGATTGGGGCCAACGTCCTGACTTTC,CASSRLGDRVIGANVLTF
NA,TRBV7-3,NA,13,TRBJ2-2,TGTGCCAGCAGCTTAGGCGGTGGCGGGGAGCTGTTTTTT,CASSLGGGGELFF
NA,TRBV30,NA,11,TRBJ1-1,TGTGCCTGGAGTCAAGGCGCTGAAGCTTTCTTT,CAWSQGAEAFF
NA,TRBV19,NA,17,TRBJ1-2,TGTGCCAGTAGTATACCTCGCCGCCGGGACTCCAACTATGGCTACACCTTC,CASSIPRRRDSNYGYTF
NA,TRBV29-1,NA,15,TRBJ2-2,TGCAGCGTACTCGGAGACACCGCGAACACCGGGGAGCTGTTTTTT,CSVLGDTANTGELFF
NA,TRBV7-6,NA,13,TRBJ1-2,TGTGCCAGCAGCCCCGAACCCAGGGACGGCTACACCTTC,CASSPEPRDGYTF
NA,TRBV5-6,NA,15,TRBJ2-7,TGTGCCAGCAGCCTTCCCTTAGACGGCTACTACGAGCAGTACTTC,CASSLPLDGYYEQYF